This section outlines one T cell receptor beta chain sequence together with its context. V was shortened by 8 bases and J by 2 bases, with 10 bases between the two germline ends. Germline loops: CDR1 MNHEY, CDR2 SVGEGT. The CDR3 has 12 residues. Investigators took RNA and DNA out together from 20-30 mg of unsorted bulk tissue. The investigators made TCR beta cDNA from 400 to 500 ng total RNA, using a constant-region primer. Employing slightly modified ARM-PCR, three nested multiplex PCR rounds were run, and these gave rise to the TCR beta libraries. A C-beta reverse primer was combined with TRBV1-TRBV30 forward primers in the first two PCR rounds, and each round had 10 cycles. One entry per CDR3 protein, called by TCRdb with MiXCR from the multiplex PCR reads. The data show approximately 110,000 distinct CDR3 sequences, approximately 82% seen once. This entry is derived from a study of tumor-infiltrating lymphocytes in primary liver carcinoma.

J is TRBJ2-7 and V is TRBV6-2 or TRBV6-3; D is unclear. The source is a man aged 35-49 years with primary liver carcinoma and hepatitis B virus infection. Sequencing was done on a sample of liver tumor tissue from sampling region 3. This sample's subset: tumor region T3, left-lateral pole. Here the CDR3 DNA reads TGTGCCAGCTACGAGGTACCCTACGAGCAGTACTTC. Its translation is CASYEVPYEQYF.